Listed below are T cell receptor beta chains from one sample, sequenced in a study of technical replicates of blood from a few donors. Libraries were prepared by immunoSEQ multiplex PCR; TCRdb keeps only in-frame clonotypes and omits some of them. The sample records about 98,000 clones, around 95% being singletons. The sample consisted of T cells isolated from PBMCs. These receptors were taken from a human donor in good health. CDR3s include the opening cysteine and the closing phenylalanine or tryptophan. The D gene is left open where the match is weak. Expanded clones are given a class, and other clones once, few, many or no size at all.

j_call d_call clone_size v_call cdr3_aa cdr3_nt
TRBJ2-7 - - TRBV5-1 CASSVGRGAVYEQYF TGCGCCAGCAGCGTTGGCCGGGGGGCCGTCTACGAGCAGTACTTC
TRBJ2-1 - - TRBV9 CASSADGDNEQFF TGTGCCAGCAGCGCCGACGGGGACAATGAGCAGTTCTTC
TRBJ2-6 - - TRBV5-1 CASSLAGFNSGANVLTF TGCGCCAGCAGCTTGGCGGGGTTCAACTCTGGGGCCAACGTCCTGACTTTC
TRBJ2-2 - - TRBV7-6 CASSLDQGNTGELFF TGTGCCAGCAGCTTAGATCAGGGGAACACCGGGGAGCTGTTTTTT
TRBJ2-5 TRBD2 once TRBV6-1 CALAGTREETQYF TGTGCTCTCGCCGGGACTAGGGAAGAGACCCAGTACTTC
TRBJ2-6 TRBD1 - TRBV5-1 CASSLGGTGVSGANVLTF TGCGCCAGCAGCTTGGGGGGGACAGGGGTCTCTGGGGCCAACGTCCTGACTTTC
TRBJ2-1 - - TRBV27 CASSFGGGAGNEQFF TGTGCCAGCAGTTTCGGAGGGGGGGCAGGCAATGAGCAGTTCTTC
TRBJ2-7 - - TRBV4-1 CASSQVPGTESSYEQYF TGCGCCAGCAGCCAAGTCCCAGGAACAGAGAGCTCCTACGAGCAGTACTTC
TRBJ1-1 - - TRBV11-3 CASIRGFGEAFF TGTGCCAGCATAAGGGGCTTCGGTGAAGCTTTCTTT
TRBJ1-1 - - TRBV7-6 CASSLGSEAFF TGTGCCAGCAGCTTGGGCAGCGAAGCTTTCTTT
TRBJ2-1 - - TRBV30 CAWRGGAGFYNEQFF TGTGCCTGGAGAGGCGGGGCAGGGTTTTACAATGAGCAGTTCTTC
TRBJ1-2 - - TRBV9 CASSLLRGGWVGYTF TGTGCCAGCAGCCTCCTTCGGGGGGGCTGGGTTGGCTACACCTTC
TRBJ1-2 TRBD1 - TRBV4-1 CASSHPLDRGPGNYGYTF TGCGCCAGCAGCCACCCCCTTGACAGGGGGCCGGGTAACTATGGCTACACCTTC
TRBJ1-1 - - TRBV4-2 CASSHPPEMNTEAFF TGTGCCAGCAGCCACCCCCCGGAGATGAACACTGAAGCTTTCTTT
TRBJ2-7 - - TRBV7-9 CASSWGRYEQYF TGTGCCAGCAGCTGGGGGCGTTACGAGCAGTACTTC
TRBJ2-1 TRBD2 - TRBV28 CASSFAGGGYNEQFF TGTGCCAGCAGTTTTGCGGGAGGGGGGTACAATGAGCAGTTCTTC
TRBJ1-2 - - TRBV18 CASSPDEQAIYGYTF TGTGCCAGCTCACCTGACGAACAGGCGATCTATGGCTACACCTTC
TRBJ2-2 - once TRBV27 CASSLYTANTGELFF TGTGCCAGCAGTTTATACACAGCGAACACCGGGGAGCTGTTTTTT
TRBJ2-5 TRBD2 once TRBV9 CASSVGAGLPEETQYF TGTGCCAGCAGCGTGGGAGCGGGGCTCCCGGAAGAGACCCAGTACTTC
TRBJ2-7 - - TRBV7-8 CASRGADYEQYF TGTGCCAGCAGGGGAGCTGACTACGAGCAGTACTTC
TRBJ2-2 TRBD1 - TRBV2 CASTGRRDRNTGELFF TGTGCCAGCACTGGTAGAAGGGACAGAAACACCGGGGAGCTGTTTTTT
TRBJ1-2 - - TRBV28 CASTQGPGDHYGYTF TGTGCCAGCACCCAAGGTCCAGGTGATCACTATGGCTACACCTTC
TRBJ2-2 - few TRBV7-8 CASSPMITGANTGELFF TGTGCCAGCAGCCCCATGATTACCGGGGCGAACACCGGGGAGCTGTTTTTT
TRBJ2-1 TRBD2 - TRBV4-1 CASSQTGTSGIDEQFF TGCGCCAGCAGCCAGACCGGGACTAGCGGGATCGATGAGCAGTTCTTC
TRBJ1-1 - few TRBV28 CASMEENTEAFF TGTGCCAGCATGGAGGAGAACACTGAAGCTTTCTTT
TRBJ1-1 - few TRBV5-1 CASRRQGTVENPEAFF TGCGCCAGCCGTCGGCAGGGTACCGTGGAGAATCCTGAAGCTTTCTTT
TRBJ2-1 - - TRBV6-1 CASSEDRRASFF TGTGCCAGCAGTGAAGATCGCAGGGCGTCGTTCTTC
TRBJ2-5 - - TRBV5-6 CASSFGRGQETQYF TGTGCCAGCAGCTTCGGACGGGGGCAAGAGACCCAGTACTTC
TRBJ2-1 TRBD1 - TRBV11-2 CASSSRTGDNEQFF TGTGCCAGCAGCTCCAGGACAGGGGACAATGAGCAGTTCTTC
TRBJ2-3 TRBD2 once TRBV27 CASSSAGGGNTQYF TGTGCCAGCAGTTCAGCGGGAGGGGGGAATACGCAGTATTTT
TRBJ2-7 TRBD2 - TRBV6-5 CASSYSWTSGYEQYF TGTGCCAGCAGTTATTCATGGACTAGCGGCTACGAGCAGTACTTC
TRBJ2-1 TRBD2 - TRBV7-7 CASSSTSGGDNEQFF TGTGCTAGCAGCTCTACTAGCGGGGGAGACAATGAGCAGTTCTTC
TRBJ1-2 - - TRBV14 CASSQGVNRDYGYTF TGTGCCAGCAGCCAAGGAGTAAATCGTGACTATGGCTACACCTTC
TRBJ2-7 TRBD1 - TRBV7-8 CASSHTGEYYEQYF TGTGCCAGCAGTCATACAGGGGAGTACTACGAGCAGTACTTC
TRBJ1-1 - medium-sized TRBV13 CASSWQDTEAFF TGTGCCAGCAGCTGGCAGGACACTGAAGCTTTCTTT
TRBJ2-3 TRBD1 - TRBV10-1 CASTRDRGTDTQYF TGCGCCAGCACCCGGGACAGGGGCACAGATACGCAGTATTTT
TRBJ2-7 - - TRBV5-1 CASSLMNGAGAYEQYF TGCGCCAGCAGCTTGATGAACGGAGCAGGGGCCTACGAGCAGTACTTC
TRBJ2-5 TRBD2 - TRBV4-2 CASSQGLHGRETQYF TGTGCCAGCAGCCAAGGGTTACACGGGAGGGAGACCCAGTACTTC
TRBJ2-7 - - TRBV28 CASSLWGGHYEQYF TGTGCCAGCAGTTTATGGGGGGGGCACTACGAGCAGTACTTC
TRBJ1-6 - - TRBV27 CASSFSGVHSPLHF TGTGCCAGCAGTTTTTCGGGGGTCCATTCACCCCTCCACTTT
TRBJ2-7 TRBD1 - TRBV14 CASSLSGQITYEQYF TGTGCCAGCAGCCTTTCGGGACAGATAACCTACGAGCAGTACTTC
TRBJ2-1 TRBD2 - TRBV19 CASSILSGTSGNEQFF TGTGCCAGTAGTATCCTATCCGGGACTAGCGGCAATGAGCAGTTCTTC
TRBJ2-3 - - TRBV2 CASSKEGGGRQYF TGTGCCAGCAGCAAGGAAGGCGGAGGGAGGCAGTATTTT
TRBJ1-6 TRBD1 - TRBV7-9 CASSLALGGTGDNSPLHF TGTGCCAGCAGCTTAGCCCTCGGTGGGACAGGGGATAATTCACCCCTCCACTTT
TRBJ2-1 TRBD2 - TRBV19 CASSNSTSGGPLDTEQFF TGTGCCAGTAGTAACTCGACTAGCGGGGGGCCCCTGGATACTGAGCAGTTCTTC
TRBJ2-3 TRBD2 - TRBV11-2 CASSLGRGGADTQYF TGTGCCAGCAGCCTCGGGCGGGGGGGAGCAGATACGCAGTATTTT
TRBJ2-1 - - TRBV5-1 CASRQGAGGLNNEQFF TGCGCCAGCAGACAGGGGGCGGGGGGCTTGAACAATGAGCAGTTCTTC
TRBJ1-5 - - TRBV30 CAWSTRTVYSNQPQHF TGTGCCTGGAGTACAAGGACAGTTTATAGCAATCAGCCCCAGCATTTT
TRBJ1-2 TRBD1 once TRBV18 CASSPYGTGFDGYTF TGTGCCAGCTCACCCTACGGGACAGGGTTTGATGGCTACACCTTC
TRBJ2-1 TRBD2 - TRBV5-1 CASSLGGGLAGVRSYNEQFF TGCGCCAGCAGCTTGGGGGGGGGACTAGCGGGAGTTAGGTCCTACAATGAGCAGTTCTTC
TRBJ2-1 - - TRBV13 CASSSSGAGAPEQFF TGTGCCAGCAGCTCGTCAGGGGCGGGGGCGCCTGAGCAGTTCTTC
TRBJ2-1 - - TRBV10-1 CASSESGGNEQFF TGCGCCAGCAGTGAGTCGGGGGGAAATGAGCAGTTCTTC
TRBJ2-2 - - TRBV5-1 CASSLDTRESHPTGELFF TGCGCCAGCAGCTTGGATACCCGGGAATCTCATCCAACCGGGGAGCTGTTTTTT
TRBJ1-1 TRBD1 - TRBV13 CASSLFTGVYTEAFF TGTGCCAGCAGCTTGTTTACAGGGGTGTACACTGAAGCTTTCTTT
TRBJ2-1 TRBD2 once TRBV6-1 CASSGWGGPGNEQFF TGTGCCAGCAGTGGTTGGGGGGGACCTGGGAATGAGCAGTTCTTC
TRBJ2-3 - - TRBV5-4 CASSLRLRGQMSTDTQYF TGTGCCAGCAGCTTAAGATTGAGAGGACAGATGAGCACAGATACGCAGTATTTT
TRBJ2-7 - - TRBV2 CASEVGSFSYEQYF TGTGCCAGCGAGGTCGGGTCCTTTTCCTACGAGCAGTACTTC
TRBJ2-2 TRBD2 - TRBV9 CASSVAGLAGGELFF TGTGCCAGCAGCGTAGCGGGACTAGCAGGCGGGGAGCTGTTTTTT
TRBJ2-1 - - TRBV6-5 CASSYSPGGGNEQFF TGTGCCAGCAGTTATTCACCCGGAGGCGGCAATGAGCAGTTCTTC
TRBJ2-1 - - TRBV7-9 CRFHEQFF TGTCGGTTTCATGAGCAGTTCTTC